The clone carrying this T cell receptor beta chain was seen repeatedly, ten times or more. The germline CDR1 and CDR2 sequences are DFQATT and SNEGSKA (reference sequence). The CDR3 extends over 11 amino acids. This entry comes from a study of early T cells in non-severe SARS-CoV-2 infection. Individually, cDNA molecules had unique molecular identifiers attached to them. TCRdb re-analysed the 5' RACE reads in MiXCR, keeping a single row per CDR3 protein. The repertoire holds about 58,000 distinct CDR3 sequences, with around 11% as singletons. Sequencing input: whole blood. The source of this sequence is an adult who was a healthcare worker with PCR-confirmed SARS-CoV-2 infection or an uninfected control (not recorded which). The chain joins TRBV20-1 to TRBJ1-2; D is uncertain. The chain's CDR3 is CHSGQDEGYTF. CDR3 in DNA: TGCCATTCCGGCCAGGATGAGGGCTACACCTTC.